Listed here are 20 T cell receptor beta chains from one sample, sequenced in a study of T cells expressing NK-cell markers. TCRdb reanalyzed the 5' RACE reads, giving one entry per CDR3 protein sequence and no DNA. Its table records over 250,000 distinct CDR3 sequences. What was sequenced was blood T cells: a sorted CD56 or NKG2C T cell subset, CD4+ or CD8+ T cells, or bulk PBMC T cells (not recorded which). The source is a woman aged 18-70 years in good health.

The chain couples TRBV20-1 to TRBJ2-3; the D gene TCRdb calls, TRBD1, cannot be checked with no DNA. CDR1 is DFQATT, CDR2 SNEGSKA, per germline (reference sequence). The CDR3 has 16 amino acids. The CDR3 reads CSGPNRAGALTDTQYF.

The chain uses TRBV6-1 and TRBJ2-2; TCRdb proposes TRBD1, but this gene call is untestable without DNA. The CDR3 length is 19 residues. The germline V gene encodes CDR1 MNHNS and CDR2 SASEGT. The CDR3 spells CASKTIPGQVAANTGELFF.

The rearrangement joins TRBV20-1 to TRBJ1-4. Germline assignment: CDR1 DFQATT and CDR2 SNEGSKA (reference sequence). CDR3 length: 11 amino acids. The CDR3 is CSATDNEKLFF.

The V and J genes are TRBV7-2 and TRBJ1-2; TCRdb indicates TRBD1, and absent DNA this call remains unverified. The CDR3 is 14 residues long. Germline assignment: CDR1 SGHTA and CDR2 FQGNSA. The CDR3 spells CASSTGQGSYGYTF.

This sequence joins TRBV20-1 and TRBJ1-2. Germline V gene data show CDR1 as DFQATT and CDR2 as SNEGSKA (reference sequence). CDR3 size: 11 residues. This CDR3 is CSAGTPLIGTF.

The chain is built from TRBV4-2 and TRBJ2-3; TCRdb returns TRBD2, unconfirmable since there is no DNA. This CDR3 has 17 residues. CDR1 and CDR2 (germline): LGHNA, YNFKEQ. The CDR3 sequence is CASSQGTSGGNTDTQYF.

The chain combines TRBV29-1 with TRBJ1-2; TCRdb lists TRBD1, though no DNA is available to test this call. The CDR3 runs to 14 residues. The germline gives CDR1 SQVTM, CDR2 ANQGSEA. This chain's CDR3 is CSVPPGGLLNGYTF.

This chain connects TRBV13 to TRBJ2-3. This CDR3 has 13 amino acids. The germline V gene encodes CDR1 PRHDT and CDR2 FYEKMQ (reference sequence). The CDR3 reads CASSLVSFDTQYF.

The gene calls are TRBV12-3 or TRBV12-4 and TRBJ1-1; checking the TCRdb D call of TRBD1 is not possible without DNA. CDR3 length: 13 residues. The CDR3 protein is CASSSDRGLEAFF.

The gene calls are TRBV12-3 or TRBV12-4 and TRBJ1-4; there is no DNA to check the TCRdb D call of TRBD1. This CDR3 contains 14 residues. This chain's CDR3 is CASTASRGQEKLFF.

V and J are TRBV6-1 and TRBJ2-6. Germline CDR1 MNHNS, CDR2 SASEGT. This CDR3 spans 14 amino acids. The CDR3 region is CASTRVTGANVLTF.

The chain carries TRBV10-3 and TRBJ2-7; TCRdb lists TRBD2, though no DNA is available to test this call. In germline, CDR1 is ENHRY, CDR2 SYGVKD. CDR3 size: 16 residues. CDR3 region: CAISVTSGSPSYEQYF.

The chain couples TRBV20-1 to TRBJ2-6; there is no DNA to check the TCRdb D call of TRBD2. This CDR3 has 15 amino acids. Per the germline V gene, CDR1 is DFQATT and CDR2 is SNEGSKA (reference sequence). The CDR3 protein is CSAREGSTGANVLTF.

V is TRBV7-9 and J is TRBJ2-3; TCRdb returns TRBD2, unconfirmable since there is no DNA. Per germline, CDR1 SEHNR and CDR2 FQNEAQ (reference sequence). The CDR3 consists of 15 residues. CDR3 sequence reads: CASSPSRPNTDTQYF. Combining the CDR3 with reference TRBV7-9 and TRBJ2-3 gives the whole variable domain DTGVSQNPRHKITKRGQNVTFRCDPISEHNRLYWYRQTLGQGPEFLTYFQNEAQLEKSRLLSDRFSAERPKGSFSTLEIQRTEQGDSAMYLCASSPSRPNTDTQYFGPGTRLTVL.

The CDR3 reads CASSQDVATNEKLFF. V usage is TRBV6-1 and J usage is TRBJ1-4. The CDR3 runs 15 residues. Germline V gene data show CDR1 as MNHNS and CDR2 as SASEGT.

This chain connects TRBV7-2 to TRBJ1-1; checking the TCRdb D call of TRBD1 is not possible without DNA. The CDR3 totals 16 residues. CDR1 and CDR2 from the germline V gene are SGHTA and FQGNSA. Here the CDR3 reads CASSLGGGVSSTEAFF. The complete variable domain, with remaining parts taken from reference TRBV7-2 and TRBJ1-1, reads GAGVSQSPSNKVTEKGKDVELRCDPISGHTALYWYRQSLGQGLEFLIYFQGNSAPDKSGLPSDRFSAERTGGSVSTLTIQRTQQEDSAVYLCASSLGGGVSSTEAFFGQGTRLTVV.

The rearrangement links TRBV12-3 or TRBV12-4 to TRBJ2-2; TCRdb gives TRBD1 as the D gene, but with no DNA this cannot be confirmed. The length of the CDR3 is 13 residues. CDR3 loop: CGAGPANTGELFF.

The chain recombines TRBV12-3 or TRBV12-4 with TRBJ2-2; lacking DNA, the TRBD1 call made by TCRdb goes unchecked. The CDR3 is 17 amino acids. CDR3: CASRQIGQGANTGELFF.

The rearrangement links TRBV20-1 to TRBJ2-3; TCRdb selects TRBD1, and the lack of DNA leaves this call unchecked. Germline CDR1 and CDR2: DFQATT and SNEGSKA (reference sequence). The CDR3 runs 15 residues. This CDR3 is CSAPLSHYRADTQYF.

The J gene is TRBJ2-1, the V gene TRBV5-6; TCRdb outputs TRBD2, but without DNA this stays unchecked. Looked up from germline, CDR1 is SGHDT and CDR2 is YYEEEE. CDR3 size: 15 residues. The CDR3 reads CASSLGRAPYNEQFF.